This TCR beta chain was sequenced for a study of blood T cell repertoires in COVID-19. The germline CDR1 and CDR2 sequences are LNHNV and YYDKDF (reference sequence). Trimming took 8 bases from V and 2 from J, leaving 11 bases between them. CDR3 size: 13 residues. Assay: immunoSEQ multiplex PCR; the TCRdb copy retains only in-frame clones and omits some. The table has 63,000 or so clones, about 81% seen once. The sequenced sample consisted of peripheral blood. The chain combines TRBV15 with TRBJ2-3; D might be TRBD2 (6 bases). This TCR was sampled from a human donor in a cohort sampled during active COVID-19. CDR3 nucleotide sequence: TGTGCCACCGCTACTAGCTACACAGATACGCAGTATTTT. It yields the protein CATATSYTDTQYF.